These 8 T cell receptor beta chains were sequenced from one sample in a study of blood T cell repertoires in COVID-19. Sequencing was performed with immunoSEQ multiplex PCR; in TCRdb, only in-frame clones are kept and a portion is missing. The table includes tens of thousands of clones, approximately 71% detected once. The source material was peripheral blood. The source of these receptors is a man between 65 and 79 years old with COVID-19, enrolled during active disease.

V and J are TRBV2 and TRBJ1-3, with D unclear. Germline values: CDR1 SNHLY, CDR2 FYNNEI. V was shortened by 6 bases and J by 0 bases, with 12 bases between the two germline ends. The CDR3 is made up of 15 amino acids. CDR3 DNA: TGTGCCAGCAGGGCGACGGGGAGCTCTGGAAACACCATATATTTT. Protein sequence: CASRATGSSGNTIYF.

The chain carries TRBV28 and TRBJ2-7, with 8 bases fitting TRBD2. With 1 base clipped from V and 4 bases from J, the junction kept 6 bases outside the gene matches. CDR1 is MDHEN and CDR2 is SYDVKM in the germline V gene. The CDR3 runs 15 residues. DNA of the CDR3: TGTGCCAGCAGTTTATCAGGGTCTAGCGGGTACGAGCAGTACTTC. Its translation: CASSLSGSSGYEQYF.

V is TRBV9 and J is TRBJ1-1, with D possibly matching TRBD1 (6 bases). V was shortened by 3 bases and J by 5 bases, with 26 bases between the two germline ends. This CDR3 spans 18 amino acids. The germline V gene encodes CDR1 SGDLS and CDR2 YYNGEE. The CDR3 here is CASSASLGVFRGSTEAFF. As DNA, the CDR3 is TGTGCCAGCAGCGCCTCGCTAGGGGTTTTTAGGGGGAGTACTGAAGCTTTCTTT.

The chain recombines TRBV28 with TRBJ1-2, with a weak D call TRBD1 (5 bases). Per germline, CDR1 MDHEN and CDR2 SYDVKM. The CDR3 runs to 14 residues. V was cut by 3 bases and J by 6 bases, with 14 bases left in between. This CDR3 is CASSFAGPPNGYTF. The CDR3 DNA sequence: TGTGCCAGCAGTTTCGCGGGGCCGCCGAATGGCTACACCTTC.

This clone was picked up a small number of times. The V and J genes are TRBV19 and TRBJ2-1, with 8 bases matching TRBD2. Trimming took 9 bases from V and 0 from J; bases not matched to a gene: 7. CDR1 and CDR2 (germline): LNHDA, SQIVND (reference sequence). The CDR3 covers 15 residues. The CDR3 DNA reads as TGTGCCAGCGGTGCAACTAGCGGCTCCTACAATGAGCAGTTCTTC. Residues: CASGATSGSYNEQFF.

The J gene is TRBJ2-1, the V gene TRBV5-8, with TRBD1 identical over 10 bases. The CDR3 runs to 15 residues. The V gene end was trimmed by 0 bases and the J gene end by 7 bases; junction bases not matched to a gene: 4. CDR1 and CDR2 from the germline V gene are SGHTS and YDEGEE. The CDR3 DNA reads TGTGCCAGCAGCTTGGCTCTGGGACAGGGGAATGAGCAGTTCTTC. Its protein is CASSLALGQGNEQFF.

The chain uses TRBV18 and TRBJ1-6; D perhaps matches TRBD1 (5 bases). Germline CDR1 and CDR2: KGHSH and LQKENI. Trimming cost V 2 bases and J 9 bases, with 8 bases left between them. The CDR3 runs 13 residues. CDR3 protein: CASSPSGGSPLHF. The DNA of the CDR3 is TGTGCCAGCTCACCAAGCGGGGGTTCACCCCTCCACTTT.

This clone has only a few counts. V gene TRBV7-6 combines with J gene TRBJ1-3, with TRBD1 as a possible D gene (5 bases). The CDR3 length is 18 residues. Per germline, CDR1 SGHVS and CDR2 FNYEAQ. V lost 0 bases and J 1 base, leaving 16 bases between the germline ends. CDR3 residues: CASSLAVTAGVSGNTIYF. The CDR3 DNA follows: TGTGCCAGCAGCTTAGCGGTGACGGCGGGGGTTTCTGGAAACACCATATATTTT.